This T cell receptor (beta chain) was recorded in a study of cytomegalovirus exposure and HLA in healthy donors. Points from the study as a whole: As a later analysis showed, a missense DCLRE1C variant was linked to trimming of TCR beta V- and J-genes. The authors judged a highly shared variant cluster likely a sequencing artifact.

The CDR3 totals 14 residues. Trimming shortened V by 9 bases and J by 4 bases, and 16 bases separated the two germline ends. Germline CDR1 MDHEN, CDR2 SYDVKM. As regards this clone: Its antigen is unidentified.

These donors, healthy bone marrow donors, were studied. 60 Vbeta and 13 Jbeta primers were used in PCR. Authors' processing steps: In a later analysis, about 9.9 million of 65 million to 80 million unique beta chains occurred in at least two donors. Repertoires were generated with immunoSEQ multiplex PCR, while TCRdb's copy carries only in-frame clones and drops some. The DNA was the basis for D and trimming; V, J and clone size are from that table. This table holds some 150,000 clones, approximately 84% found once. The sample was PBMCs. This receptor was identified in a woman aged 40-49 years in good health and CMV-seronegative. V is TRBV28 and J is TRBJ1-3, with a possible D match to TRBD1 (6 bases). The CDR3 nucleotides read TGTGCCAGTTGGGGGCCTGGGGGAGGAAACACCATATATTTT. It translates to CASWGPGGGNTIYF.